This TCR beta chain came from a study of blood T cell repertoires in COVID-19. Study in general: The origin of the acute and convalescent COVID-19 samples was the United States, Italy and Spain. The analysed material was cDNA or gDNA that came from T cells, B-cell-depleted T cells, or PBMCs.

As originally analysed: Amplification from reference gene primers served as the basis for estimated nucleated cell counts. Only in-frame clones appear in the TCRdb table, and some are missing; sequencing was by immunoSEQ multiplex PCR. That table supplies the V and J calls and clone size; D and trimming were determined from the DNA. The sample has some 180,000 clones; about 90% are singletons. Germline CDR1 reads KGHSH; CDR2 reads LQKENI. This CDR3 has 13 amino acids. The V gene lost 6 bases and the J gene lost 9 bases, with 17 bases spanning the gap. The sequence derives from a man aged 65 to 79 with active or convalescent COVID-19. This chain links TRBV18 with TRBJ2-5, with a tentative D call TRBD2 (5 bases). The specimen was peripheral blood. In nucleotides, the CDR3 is TGTGCCAGCTCGTCGTTTGAGGGTCGGGCCCAGTACTTC. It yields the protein CASSSFEGRAQYF.